This T cell receptor beta chain was recovered during a study of blood T cell repertoires in COVID-19. About the research overall: Spain, Italy and the United States supplied samples that represented acute and convalescent COVID-19. T cells, B-cell-depleted T cells, or PBMCs supplied cDNA or gDNA.

CDR1 is MNHEY, CDR2 SVGAGI, per germline. V was cut by 5 bases and J by 1 base, with 15 bases left in between. This CDR3 spans 15 amino acids. Per the authors' pipeline: Reference gene primer amplification in the assay estimated nucleated cell counts. Sequenced by immunoSEQ multiplex PCR; TCRdb stores in-frame clones only, minus some. That table supplies the V and J calls and clone size; D and trimming were determined from the DNA. The sample consists of 200,000 or so clones, about 82% of them appearing once. What was sequenced was peripheral blood. The chain has TRBV6-5 and TRBJ2-7; tentative D call: TRBD2 (6 bases). This clonotype originated in a woman aged 25 to 39 with acute or convalescent COVID-19. CDR3 sequence (DNA): TGTGCCAGCAGTCACACCGGGGGTGGGTCCTACGAGCAGTACTTC. Its protein product is CASSHTGGGSYEQYF.